This TCR beta chain was found in a study of vaccination effects on CD4 cells after COVID-19. Study context: Relative to the second dose, post-vaccine samples were obtained a median of 72 days later.

Using immunoSEQ multiplex PCR, the repertoire was profiled, and TCRdb retains in-frame clones only, with some absent. This sample has roughly 71,000 clones, with roughly three quarters found just once. Under the ViraFEST assay, PBMC were stimulated with viral peptide pools so that antigen-specific CD4+ T cells expanded. Sequencing was performed afterwards. Following 10 days of culture, CD4+ T cells were isolated. Vaccine administered to participants consisted of two doses of either BNT162b2 or mRNA-1273. Nucleocapsid antibody tests were negative, and the vaccine recipients had no prior SARS-CoV-2 infection. Concerning this clone: Its target is unknown.

The receptor was derived from a human donor who received a COVID-19 vaccine. The sequencing used CD4+ T cells from PBMCs cultured with HCoV-OC43 spike peptides, collected after COVID-19 vaccination. Described subset: HCoV-OC43 spike overlapping peptide pool stimulation.

CDR3 nucleotide sequence: TGTGCCAGCTCACCGGGCAGCTATGGCTACACCTTC. Protein sequence: CASSPGSYGYTF. This rearrangement joins TRBV18 to TRBJ1-2; D ambiguous. The CDR3 has 12 amino acids. In germline, CDR1 is KGHSH, CDR2 LQKENI. Trimming took off 3 bases at V and 4 bases at J, with 6 bases between the two ends. Filled out from reference TRBV18 and TRBJ1-2, the complete variable domain reads NAGVMQNPRHLVRRRGQEARLRCSPMKGHSHVYWYRQLPEEGLKFMVYLQKENIIDESGMPKERFSAEFPKEGPSILRIQQVVRGDSAAYFCASSPGSYGYTFGSGTRLTVV.